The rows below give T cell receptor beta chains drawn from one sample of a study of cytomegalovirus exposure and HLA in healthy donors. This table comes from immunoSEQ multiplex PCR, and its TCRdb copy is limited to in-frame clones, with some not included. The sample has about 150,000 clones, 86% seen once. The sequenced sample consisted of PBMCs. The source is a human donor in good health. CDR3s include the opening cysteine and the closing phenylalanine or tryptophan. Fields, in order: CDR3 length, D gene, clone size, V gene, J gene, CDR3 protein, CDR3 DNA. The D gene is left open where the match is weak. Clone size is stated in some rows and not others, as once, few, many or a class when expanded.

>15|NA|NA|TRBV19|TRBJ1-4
CASSPPSGSGEKLFF
TGTGCCAGTAGTCCACCATCCGGTTCCGGGGAAAAACTGTTTTTT
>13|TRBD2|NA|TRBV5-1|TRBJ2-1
CASSLGTNNEQFF
TGCGCCAGCAGCCTTGGGACTAACAATGAGCAGTTCTTC
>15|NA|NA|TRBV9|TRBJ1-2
CASSVGDFGYYGYTF
TGTGCCAGCAGCGTAGGAGACTTTGGCTACTATGGCTACACCTTC
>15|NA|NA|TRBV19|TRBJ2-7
CASSYGRGPAYEQYF
TGTGCCAGTAGTTACGGGCGGGGGCCCGCCTACGAGCAGTACTTC
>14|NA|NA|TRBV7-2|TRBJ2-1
CASSHTGTYNEQFF
TGTGCCAGCAGCCATACAGGGACCTACAATGAGCAGTTCTTC
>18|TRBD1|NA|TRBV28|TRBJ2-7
CARNRQETGALSSYEQYF
TGTGCCAGGAACAGACAAGAGACAGGGGCGTTAAGCTCCTACGAGCAGTACTTC
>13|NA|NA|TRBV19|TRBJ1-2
CASSIGREDGYTF
TGTGCCAGTAGTATCGGCAGGGAGGATGGCTACACCTTC
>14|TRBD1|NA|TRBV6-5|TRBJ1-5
CASRSTGGNQPQHF
TGTGCCAGCAGGTCGACAGGGGGCAATCAGCCCCAGCATTTT
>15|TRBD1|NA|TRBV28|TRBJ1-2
CASSPTTGEYYGYTF
TGTGCCAGCAGCCCTACCACAGGGGAATACTATGGCTACACCTTC
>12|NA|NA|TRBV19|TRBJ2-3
CASRSELDTQYF
TGTGCCAGTAGGAGCGAGCTAGATACGCAGTATTTT
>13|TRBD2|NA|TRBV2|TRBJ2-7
CASSPAGGYEQYF
TGTGCCAGCAGCCCGGCGGGGGGGTACGAGCAGTACTTC
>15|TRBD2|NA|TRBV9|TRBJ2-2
CASTVGTSGTGELFF
TGTGCCAGCACCGTGGGAACTAGCGGGACCGGGGAGCTGTTTTTT
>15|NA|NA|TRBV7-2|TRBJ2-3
CASSGDFSSTDTQYF
TGTGCCAGCAGCGGGGACTTCTCTAGCACAGATACGCAGTATTTT
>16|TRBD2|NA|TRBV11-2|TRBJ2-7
CASSLGGGRANNEQYF
TGTGCCAGCAGCTTAGGGGGCGGGAGGGCCAACAACGAGCAGTACTTC
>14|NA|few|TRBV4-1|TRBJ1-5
CASSRPGSNQPQHF
TGCGCCAGCAGCCGACCCGGGAGCAATCAGCCCCAGCATTTT
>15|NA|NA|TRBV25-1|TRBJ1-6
CASSESPGWNSPLHF
TGTGCCAGCAGTGAATCCCCAGGGTGGAATTCACCCCTCCACTTT
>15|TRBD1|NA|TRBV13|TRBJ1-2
CASSFRTGGIYGYTF
TGTGCCAGCAGCTTCCGGACAGGGGGAATTTATGGCTACACCTTC
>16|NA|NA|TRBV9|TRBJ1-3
CASSVDARGGGNTIYF
TGTGCCAGCAGCGTAGACGCCCGGGGGGGTGGAAACACCATATATTTT
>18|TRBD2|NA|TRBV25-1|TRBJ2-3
CASSGQGLAGGSGDTQYF
TGTGCCAGCAGTGGGCAAGGACTAGCGGGAGGTTCGGGGGATACGCAGTATTTT
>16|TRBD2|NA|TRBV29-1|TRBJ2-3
CSVEDPGLLFVDTQYF
TGCAGCGTTGAAGACCCGGGACTATTATTTGTAGATACGCAGTATTTT
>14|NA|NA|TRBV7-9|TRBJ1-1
CASSLGQGKTEAFF
TGTGCCAGCAGCTTAGGGCAGGGGAAGACTGAAGCTTTCTTT
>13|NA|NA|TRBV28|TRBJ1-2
CASSLLSGGGYTF
TGTGCCAGCAGTTTACTTTCGGGAGGTGGCTACACCTTC
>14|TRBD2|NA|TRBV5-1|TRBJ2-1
CASSLALAGIEQFF
TGCGCCAGCAGCTTGGCACTAGCGGGAATTGAGCAGTTCTTC
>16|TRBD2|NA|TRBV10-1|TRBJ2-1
CASSPNGIAGHNEQFF
TGCGCCAGCAGTCCGAATGGGATAGCGGGGCACAATGAGCAGTTCTTC
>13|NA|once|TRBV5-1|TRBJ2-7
CASRVREMVEQYF
TGCGCCAGCAGGGTCAGGGAAATGGTCGAGCAGTACTTC
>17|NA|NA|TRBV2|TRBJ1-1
CASSEVIGTGMNTEAFF
TGTGCCAGCAGTGAAGTTATAGGGACTGGGATGAACACTGAAGCTTTCTTT
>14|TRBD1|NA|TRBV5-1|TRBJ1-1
CASSLEGAPTEAFF
TGCGCCAGCAGCTTAGAGGGGGCGCCCACTGAAGCTTTCTTT
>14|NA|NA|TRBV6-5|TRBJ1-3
CASRLQGSGNTIYF
TGTGCCAGCAGGCTACAGGGTTCTGGAAACACCATATATTTT
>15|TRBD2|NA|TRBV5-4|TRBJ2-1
CASSLGLAEYNEQFF
TGTGCCAGCAGTTTGGGACTAGCGGAGTACAATGAGCAGTTCTTC
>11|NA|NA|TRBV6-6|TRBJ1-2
CASSYSDGYTF
TGTGCCAGCAGTTACTCCGATGGCTACACCTTC
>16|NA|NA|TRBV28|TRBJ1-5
CASRSRTPTPNQPQHF
TGTGCCAGCAGATCCCGGACACCTACACCCAATCAGCCCCAGCATTTT
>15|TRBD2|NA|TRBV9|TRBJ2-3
CASSVAAGGLYTQYF
TGTGCCAGCAGCGTAGCAGCGGGGGGGTTGTATACGCAGTATTTT
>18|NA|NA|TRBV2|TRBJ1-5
CASSQILRTDSRYVPQHF
TGTGCCAGCAGTCAAATATTACGAACGGACAGTCGCTATGTGCCCCAGCATTTT
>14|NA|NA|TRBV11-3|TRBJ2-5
CASSLDSGKRTQYF
TGTGCCAGCAGCTTAGATTCCGGGAAGAGGACCCAGTACTTC
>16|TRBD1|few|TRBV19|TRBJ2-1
CASSTLRTGTYNEQFF
TGTGCCAGTAGTACGCTAAGGACAGGGACCTACAATGAGCAGTTCTTC
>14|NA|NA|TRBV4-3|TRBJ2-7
CASSHEHQPNEQYF
TGCGCCAGCAGCCACGAGCACCAACCAAACGAGCAGTACTTC
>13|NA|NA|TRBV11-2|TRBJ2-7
CASSHGQAYEQYF
TGTGCCAGCAGCCATGGACAAGCCTACGAGCAGTACTTC
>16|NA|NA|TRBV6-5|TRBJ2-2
CASSYGTFLRGGELFF
TGTGCCAGCAGTTACGGGACTTTCCTGCGAGGAGGGGAGCTGTTTTTT
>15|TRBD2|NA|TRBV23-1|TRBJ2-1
CASSQSGLARNEQFF
TGCGCCAGCAGTCAATCGGGACTAGCGAGAAATGAGCAGTTCTTC
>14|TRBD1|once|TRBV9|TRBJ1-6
CASGQGAKNSPLHF
TGTGCCAGTGGACAGGGGGCAAAGAATTCACCCCTCCACTTT
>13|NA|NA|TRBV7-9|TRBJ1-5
CASSLRGQQPQHF
TGTGCCAGCAGCCTTCGGGGACAACAGCCCCAGCATTTT
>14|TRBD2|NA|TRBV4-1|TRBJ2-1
CASSQNLAGTEQFF
TGCGCCAGCAGCCAAAACCTAGCGGGCACTGAGCAGTTCTTC